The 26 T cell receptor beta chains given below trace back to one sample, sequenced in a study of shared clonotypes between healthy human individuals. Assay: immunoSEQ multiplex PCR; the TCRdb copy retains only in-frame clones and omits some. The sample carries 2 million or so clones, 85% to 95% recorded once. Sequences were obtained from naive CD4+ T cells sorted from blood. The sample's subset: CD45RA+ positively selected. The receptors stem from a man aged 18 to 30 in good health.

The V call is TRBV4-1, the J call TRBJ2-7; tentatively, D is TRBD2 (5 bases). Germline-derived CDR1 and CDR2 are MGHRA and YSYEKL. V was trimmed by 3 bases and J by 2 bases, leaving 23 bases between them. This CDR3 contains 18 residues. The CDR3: CASSHLQPGIATTYEQYF. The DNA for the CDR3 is TGCGCCAGCAGCCACCTGCAGCCGGGGATAGCGACAACCTACGAGCAGTACTTC.

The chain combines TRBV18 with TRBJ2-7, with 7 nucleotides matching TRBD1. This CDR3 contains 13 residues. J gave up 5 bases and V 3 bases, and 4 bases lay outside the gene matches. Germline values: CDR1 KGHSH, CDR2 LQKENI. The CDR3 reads CASSPTGTDEQYF. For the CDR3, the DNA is TGTGCCAGCTCACCGACAGGGACCGACGAGCAGTACTTC.

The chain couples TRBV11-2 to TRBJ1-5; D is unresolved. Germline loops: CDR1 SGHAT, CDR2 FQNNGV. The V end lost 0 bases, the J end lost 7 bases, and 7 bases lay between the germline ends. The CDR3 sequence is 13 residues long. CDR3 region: CASSLDLLQPQHF. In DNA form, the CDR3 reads TGTGCCAGCAGCTTAGACCTTTTGCAGCCCCAGCATTTT.

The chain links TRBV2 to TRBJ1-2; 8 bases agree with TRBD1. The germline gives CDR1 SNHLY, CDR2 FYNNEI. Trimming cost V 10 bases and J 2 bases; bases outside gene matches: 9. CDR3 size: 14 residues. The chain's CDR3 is CATFQDRENYGYTF. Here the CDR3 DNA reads TGTGCCACATTCCAGGACAGGGAGAACTATGGCTACACCTTC.

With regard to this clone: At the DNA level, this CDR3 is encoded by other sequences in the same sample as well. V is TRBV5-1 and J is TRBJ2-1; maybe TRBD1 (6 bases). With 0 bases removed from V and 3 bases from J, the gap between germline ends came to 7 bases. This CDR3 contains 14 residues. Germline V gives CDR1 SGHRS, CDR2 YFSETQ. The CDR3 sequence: CASSLDRVYNEQFF. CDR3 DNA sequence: TGCGCCAGCAGCTTGGACAGGGTCTACAATGAGCAGTTCTTC.

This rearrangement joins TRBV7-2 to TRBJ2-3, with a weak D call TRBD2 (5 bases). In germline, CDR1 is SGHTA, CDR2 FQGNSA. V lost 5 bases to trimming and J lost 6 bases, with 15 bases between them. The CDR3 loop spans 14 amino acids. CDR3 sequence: CASSPPSLSDTQYF. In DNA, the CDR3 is TGTGCCAGCAGCCCGCCTAGCCTCTCCGATACGCAGTATTTT.

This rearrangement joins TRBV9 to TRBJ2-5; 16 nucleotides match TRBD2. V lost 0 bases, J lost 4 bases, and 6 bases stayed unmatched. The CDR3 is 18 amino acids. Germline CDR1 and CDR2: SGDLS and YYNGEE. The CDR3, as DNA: TGTGCCAGCAGCGTAGCTACGGGGACTAGCGGGAGGGCAGAGACCCAGTACTTC. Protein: CASSVATGTSGRAETQYF.

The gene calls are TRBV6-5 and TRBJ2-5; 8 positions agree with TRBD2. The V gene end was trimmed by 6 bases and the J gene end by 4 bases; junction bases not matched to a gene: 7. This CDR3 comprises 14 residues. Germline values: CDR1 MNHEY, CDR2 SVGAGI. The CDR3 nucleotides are TGTGCCAGCAGGAGGGGACTAGTAGGAGAGACCCAGTACTTC. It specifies CASRRGLVGETQYF.

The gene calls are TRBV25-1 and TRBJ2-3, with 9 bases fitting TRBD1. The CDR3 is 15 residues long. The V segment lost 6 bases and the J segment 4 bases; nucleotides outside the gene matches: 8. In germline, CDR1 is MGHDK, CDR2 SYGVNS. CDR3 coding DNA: TGTGCCAGCAGCACCGGACAGGGGCCTTCAGATACGCAGTATTTT. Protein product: CASSTGQGPSDTQYF.

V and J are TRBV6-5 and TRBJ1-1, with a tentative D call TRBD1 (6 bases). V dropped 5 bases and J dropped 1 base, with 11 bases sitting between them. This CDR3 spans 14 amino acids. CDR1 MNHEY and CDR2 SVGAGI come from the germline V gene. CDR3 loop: CASSIQGANTEAFF. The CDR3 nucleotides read TGTGCCAGCAGTATACAGGGCGCGAACACTGAAGCTTTCTTT.

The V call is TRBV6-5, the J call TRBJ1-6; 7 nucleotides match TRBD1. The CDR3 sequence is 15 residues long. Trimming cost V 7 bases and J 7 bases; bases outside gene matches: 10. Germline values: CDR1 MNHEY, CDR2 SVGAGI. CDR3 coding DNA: TGTGCCAGCACTCTCAGGGGGACAGCCAATTCACCCCTCCACTTT. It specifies CASTLRGTANSPLHF.

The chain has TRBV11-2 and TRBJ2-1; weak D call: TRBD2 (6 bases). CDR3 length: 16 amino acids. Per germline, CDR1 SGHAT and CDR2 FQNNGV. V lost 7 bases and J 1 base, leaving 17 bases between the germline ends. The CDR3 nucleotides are TGTGCCAGCAATTTACAGCGGGCTTCGTCCTACAATGAGCAGTTCTTC. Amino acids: CASNLQRASSYNEQFF.

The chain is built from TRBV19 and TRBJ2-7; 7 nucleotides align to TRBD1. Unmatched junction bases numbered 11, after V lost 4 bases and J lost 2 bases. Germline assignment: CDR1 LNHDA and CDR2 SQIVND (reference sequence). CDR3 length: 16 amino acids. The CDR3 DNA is TGTGCCAGTAGTAGCTCCGACAGGGAAGTCACCTACGAGCAGTACTTC. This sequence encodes CASSSSDREVTYEQYF.

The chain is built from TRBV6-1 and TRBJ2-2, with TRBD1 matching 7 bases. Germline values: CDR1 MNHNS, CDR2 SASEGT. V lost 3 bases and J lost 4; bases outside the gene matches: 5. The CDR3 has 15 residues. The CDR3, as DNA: TGTGCCAGCAGTGATCAGGGGGAAATCACCGGGGAGCTGTTTTTT. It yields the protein CASSDQGEITGELFF.

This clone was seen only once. DNA of the CDR3: TGTGCCAGCAGCTTGTATGTTGGGGCTGTGGATACGCAGTATTTT. It encodes CASSLYVGAVDTQYF. This chain connects TRBV5-5 to TRBJ2-3, with D possibly being TRBD1 (5 bases). V was cut by 1 base and J by 6 bases, with 15 bases left in between. The CDR3 extends over 15 amino acids. Per the germline V gene, CDR1 is SGHKS and CDR2 is YYEKEE (reference sequence).

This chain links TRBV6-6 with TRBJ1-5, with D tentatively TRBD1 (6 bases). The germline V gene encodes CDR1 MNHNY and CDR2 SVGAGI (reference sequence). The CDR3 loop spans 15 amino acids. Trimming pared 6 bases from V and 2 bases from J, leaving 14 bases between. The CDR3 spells CASSPTGYGNQPQHF. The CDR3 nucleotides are TGTGCCAGCAGCCCTACAGGGTATGGCAATCAGCCCCAGCATTTT.

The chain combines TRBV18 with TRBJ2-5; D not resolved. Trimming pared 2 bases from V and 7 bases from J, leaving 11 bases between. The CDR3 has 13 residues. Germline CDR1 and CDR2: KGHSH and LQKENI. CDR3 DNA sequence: TGTGCCAGCTCACCAGAAGGTCACGGGACCCAGTACTTC. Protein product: CASSPEGHGTQYF.

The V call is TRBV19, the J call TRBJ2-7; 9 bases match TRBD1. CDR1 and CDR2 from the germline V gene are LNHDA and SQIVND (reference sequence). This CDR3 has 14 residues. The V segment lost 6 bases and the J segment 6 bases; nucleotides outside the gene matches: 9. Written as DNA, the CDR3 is TGTGCCAGTAGCTGGGACAGGGTTGATGGCGAGCAGTACTTC. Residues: CASSWDRVDGEQYF.

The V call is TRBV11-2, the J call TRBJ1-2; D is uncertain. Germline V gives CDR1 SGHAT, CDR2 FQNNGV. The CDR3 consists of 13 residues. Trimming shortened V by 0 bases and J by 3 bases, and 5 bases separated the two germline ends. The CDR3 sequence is CASSLDGDYGYTF. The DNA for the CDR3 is TGTGCCAGCAGCTTAGATGGGGACTATGGCTACACCTTC.

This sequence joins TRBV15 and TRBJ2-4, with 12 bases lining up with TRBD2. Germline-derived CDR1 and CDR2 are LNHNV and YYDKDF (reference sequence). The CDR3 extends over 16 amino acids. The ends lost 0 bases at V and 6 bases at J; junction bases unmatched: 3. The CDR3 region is CATSRDRTSGVNIQYF. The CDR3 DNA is TGTGCCACCAGCAGAGATAGGACTAGCGGGGTAAACATTCAGTACTTC. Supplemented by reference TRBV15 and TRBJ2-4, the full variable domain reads DAMVIQNPRYQVTQFGKPVTLSCSQTLNHNVMYWYQQKSSQAPKLLFHYYDKDFNNEADTPDNFQSRRPNTSFCFLDIRSPGLGDTAMYLCATSRDRTSGVNIQYFGAGTRLSVL.

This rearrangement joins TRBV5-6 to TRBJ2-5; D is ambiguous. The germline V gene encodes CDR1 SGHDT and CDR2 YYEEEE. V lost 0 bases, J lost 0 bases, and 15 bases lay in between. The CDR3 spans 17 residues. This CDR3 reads CASSLEARTRHQETQYF. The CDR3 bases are TGTGCCAGCAGCTTGGAGGCCAGGACGAGGCACCAAGAGACCCAGTACTTC.

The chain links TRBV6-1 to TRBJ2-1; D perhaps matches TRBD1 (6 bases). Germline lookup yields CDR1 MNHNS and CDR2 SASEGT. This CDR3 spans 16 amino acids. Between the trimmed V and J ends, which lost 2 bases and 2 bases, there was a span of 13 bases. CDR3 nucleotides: TGTGCCAGCAGTGAATTTGGGGGCTTCGCCTACAATGAGCAGTTCTTC. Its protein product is CASSEFGGFAYNEQFF.

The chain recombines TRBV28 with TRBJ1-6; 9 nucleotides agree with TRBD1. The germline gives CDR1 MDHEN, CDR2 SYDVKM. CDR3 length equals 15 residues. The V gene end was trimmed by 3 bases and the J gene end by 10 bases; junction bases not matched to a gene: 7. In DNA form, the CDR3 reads TGTGCCAGCAGTTTTATGGGACAGGGTCACTCACCCCTCCACTTT. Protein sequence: CASSFMGQGHSPLHF.

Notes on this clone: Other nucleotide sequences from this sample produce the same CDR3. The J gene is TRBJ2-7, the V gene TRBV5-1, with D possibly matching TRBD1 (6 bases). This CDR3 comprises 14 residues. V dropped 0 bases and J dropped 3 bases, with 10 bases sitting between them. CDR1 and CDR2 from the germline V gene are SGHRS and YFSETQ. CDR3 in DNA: TGCGCCAGCAGCTTGGTCTTAGGGGGCTACGAGCAGTACTTC. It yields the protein CASSLVLGGYEQYF.

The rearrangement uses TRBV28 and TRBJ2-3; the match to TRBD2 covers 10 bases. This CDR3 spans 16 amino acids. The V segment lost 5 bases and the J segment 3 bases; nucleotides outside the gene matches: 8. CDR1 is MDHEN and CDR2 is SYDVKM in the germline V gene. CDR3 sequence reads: CASSPRAGGRTDTQYF. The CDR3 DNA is TGTGCCAGCAGTCCTCGAGCGGGGGGGCGAACAGATACGCAGTATTTT.

CDR3 region: CASSPGGLAGAKTQYF. The CDR3 DNA reads TGCGCCAGCAGCCCTGGGGGACTAGCGGGTGCGAAGACCCAGTACTTC. This sequence joins TRBV5-1 and TRBJ2-5; 12 bases match TRBD2. The junction had 10 bases not matched to a gene; V was cut back by 4 bases and J by 6 bases. The CDR3 has 16 residues. Germline V lookup: CDR1 SGHRS, CDR2 YFSETQ.